What follows are 19 T cell receptor beta chains derived from one specimen sequenced in a study of blood T cell repertoires in COVID-19. TCRdb's table, derived via immunoSEQ multiplex PCR, lists solely in-frame clones and lacks some. The data contain more than 150,000 clones, 65% to 90% of them seen just once; the ten biggest clones take up around 8.2%. The sequenced sample was peripheral blood. Every receptor here comes from a man between 60 and 70 years old with acute or convalescent COVID-19.

J is TRBJ1-2 and V is TRBV5-1; 7 bases agree with TRBD1. This CDR3 contains 14 residues. CDR1 is SGHRS, CDR2 YFSETQ, per germline. With V trimmed by 0 bases and J by 4 bases, 3 bases remained unmatched. CDR3 nucleotide sequence: TGCGCCAGCAGCTTGGTCTCAGGGGGCTATGGCTACACCTTC. Its protein is CASSLVSGGYGYTF.

The chain couples TRBV7-9 to TRBJ1-2, with a weak D call TRBD1 (5 bases). Trimming shortened V by 7 bases and J by 2 bases, and 8 bases separated the two germline ends. The V gene's germline CDR1 is SEHNR and CDR2 FQNEAQ (reference sequence). This CDR3 region has 12 residues. The CDR3 DNA is TGTGCCAGCAACGACAGAAACTATGGCTACACCTTC. As protein: CASNDRNYGYTF.

This clone was counted a few times. The chain links TRBV9 to TRBJ2-3; 7 nucleotides agree with TRBD2. The CDR3 runs 15 residues. V shed 0 bases and J 0 bases; nucleotides not matched to a gene: 1. The germline V gene encodes CDR1 SGDLS and CDR2 YYNGEE. CDR3 sequence (DNA): TGTGCCAGCAGCGTAGTTAGCGGGAGCACAGATACGCAGTATTTT. Amino acids: CASSVVSGSTDTQYF.

The chain links TRBV7-3 to TRBJ2-5, with D perhaps matching TRBD2 (7 bases). V lost 2 bases to trimming and J lost 4 bases, with 17 bases between them. CDR3 size: 16 residues. From germline, CDR1 is SGHTA and CDR2 FQGTGA. The CDR3 sequence is CASSLGGGRLGETQYF. The CDR3 nucleotides are TGTGCCAGCAGCTTAGGGGGCGGGAGATTGGGAGAGACCCAGTACTTC.

The rearrangement links TRBV30 to TRBJ2-7; TRBD1 agrees at 9 bases. V gave up 4 bases and J gave up 3 bases; unmatched junction bases: 10. The germline gives CDR1 GTSNPN, CDR2 SVGIG (reference sequence). The CDR3 extends over 15 amino acids. The CDR3 sequence is CAWKDIGQGFYEQYF. The CDR3 nucleotides are TGTGCCTGGAAAGATATAGGACAGGGGTTCTACGAGCAGTACTTC.

The chain combines TRBV28 with TRBJ2-4, with D unclear. The CDR3 contains 15 residues. The V gene's germline CDR1 is MDHEN and CDR2 SYDVKM. V lost 2 bases, J lost 3 bases, and 11 bases lay in between. Here the CDR3 DNA reads TGTGCCAGCAGTTTAAAACAGCCTGGCAAAAACATTCAGTACTTC. This codes for CASSLKQPGKNIQYF.

The chain has TRBV7-2 and TRBJ2-7; D perhaps matches TRBD2 (6 bases). Germline V gene sequence: CDR1 SGHTA, CDR2 FQGNSA. The CDR3 runs to 15 residues. V lost 4 bases and J lost 2, with 15 bases in between. CDR3 DNA sequence: TGTGCCAGCAGCTCAAGATCCGGCGGGACCTACGAGCAGTACTTC. The encoded protein is CASSSRSGGTYEQYF.

The CDR3 bases are TGTGCCAGTAGTGTATCATTGGACAGGGAATCATCTGGCTACACCTTC. Protein: CASSVSLDRESSGYTF. V usage is TRBV19 and J usage is TRBJ1-2, with TRBD1 matching 8 bases. The CDR3 runs to 16 residues. Germline V gene sequence: CDR1 LNHDA, CDR2 SQIVND (reference sequence). Losses at the gene ends were 5 bases for V and 7 bases for J; bases not matched to a gene: 15.

The chain carries TRBV3-1 (or the pseudogene TRBV3-2) and TRBJ1-2, with D unclear. V gave up 4 bases and J gave up 3 bases, with 12 bases separating them. This CDR3 region has 14 residues. Per the germline V gene, CDR1 is LGHDT and CDR2 is YNNKEL (reference sequence). CDR3 residues: CASSPWASDYGYTF. The CDR3 region has the DNA TGTGCCAGCAGCCCCTGGGCCTCTGACTATGGCTACACCTTC.

The J gene is TRBJ2-7, the V gene TRBV7-6; TRBD2 agrees at 9 bases. Per the germline V gene, CDR1 is SGHVS and CDR2 is FNYEAQ. The CDR3 contains 16 residues. With 1 base clipped from V and 1 base from J, the junction kept 5 bases outside the gene matches. CDR3 bases: TGTGCCAGCAGCTTAGGACCGACTAGCGGTTCCTACGAGCAGTACTTC. Amino acids: CASSLGPTSGSYEQYF. Full variable domain (rest looked up from reference TRBV7-6 and TRBJ2-7): GAGVSQSPRYKVTKRGQDVALRCDPISGHVSLYWYRQALGQGPEFLTYFNYEAQQDKSGLPNDRFSAERPEGSISTLTIQRTEQRDSAMYRCASSLGPTSGSYEQYFGPGTRLTVT.

The J gene is TRBJ1-1, the V gene TRBV18; D possibly corresponds to TRBD1 (6 bases). CDR3 size: 13 residues. Trimming shortened V by 3 bases and J by 10 bases, and 15 bases separated the two germline ends. The V gene's germline CDR1 is KGHSH and CDR2 LQKENI. The CDR3 DNA follows: TGTGCCAGCTCACCCCCAGGGGCCTCTGGAGCTTTCTTT. It encodes CASSPPGASGAFF.

This clone was seen just once. The chain employs TRBV19 and TRBJ2-7; the match to TRBD1 covers 12 bases. The V segment lost 4 bases and the J segment 6 bases; nucleotides outside the gene matches: 4. This CDR3 comprises 14 residues. Germline V gives CDR1 LNHDA, CDR2 SQIVND (reference sequence). This CDR3 is CASSRDRGPGEQYF. In DNA form, the CDR3 reads TGTGCCAGTAGTAGGGACAGGGGGCCGGGCGAGCAGTACTTC. The whole variable domain, remainder taken from reference TRBV19 and TRBJ2-7, is DGGITQSPKYLFRKEGQNVTLSCEQNLNHDAMYWYRQDPGQGLRLIYYSQIVNDFQKGDIAEGYSVSREKKESFPLTVTSAQKNPTAFYLCASSRDRGPGEQYFGPGTRLTVT.

V is TRBV13 and J is TRBJ1-2, with 8 bases that match TRBD1. Germline V gives CDR1 PRHDT, CDR2 FYEKMQ (reference sequence). This CDR3 has 15 residues. Germline trimming cut 3 bases from V and 4 bases from J; bases unmatched to any gene: 7. CDR3: CASSLLGQGVYGYTF. The CDR3, as DNA: TGTGCCAGCAGCTTGTTAGGACAGGGTGTCTATGGCTACACCTTC.

This clone was counted a few times. The chain carries TRBV5-1 and TRBJ1-5; 7 bases map to TRBD1. This CDR3 comprises 15 residues. With V trimmed by 0 bases and J by 3 bases, 3 bases remained unmatched. Germline values: CDR1 SGHRS, CDR2 YFSETQ. CDR3 region: CASSLEGATNQPQHF. CDR3 DNA: TGCGCCAGCAGCTTGGAGGGGGCTACCAATCAGCCCCAGCATTTT.

This clone was seen more than once but under ten times. The J gene is TRBJ1-1, the V gene TRBV5-1, with D maybe TRBD1 (6 bases). Germline values: CDR1 SGHRS, CDR2 YFSETQ. V gave up 4 bases and J gave up 2 bases, with 15 bases separating them. This CDR3 spans 15 amino acids. The CDR3 here is CASSPGQRTNTEAFF. The CDR3 DNA sequence: TGCGCCAGCAGCCCAGGACAGCGGACTAACACTGAAGCTTTCTTT.

J is TRBJ1-5 and V is TRBV27; D is ambiguous. This CDR3 is 14 amino acids long. V was clipped by 1 base and J by 7 bases, with 11 bases between them. CDR1 is MNHEY, CDR2 SMNVEV, per germline (reference sequence). The CDR3 coding sequence is TGTGCCAGCAGTTTATTTGGGAGAGAACAGCCCCAGCATTTT. Translating it yields CASSLFGREQPQHF.

V gene TRBV30 combines with J gene TRBJ1-4, with TRBD1 matching over 7 bases. The CDR3 runs to 15 residues. Germline V gene data show CDR1 as GTSNPN and CDR2 as SVGIG (reference sequence). The V and J ends lost 2 bases and 7 bases, in that order; junction bases with no gene match: 10. The CDR3 sequence is CAWSYPGTVGEKLFF. The CDR3 DNA reads as TGTGCCTGGAGTTATCCCGGGACAGTTGGTGAAAAACTGTTTTTT.

The V call is TRBV15, the J call TRBJ2-2; D is perhaps TRBD1 (5 bases). This CDR3 is 15 amino acids long. Trimming removed 1 base at V and 4 bases at J, with 10 bases between. CDR1 is LNHNV and CDR2 is YYDKDF in the germline V gene (reference sequence). The CDR3 region has the DNA TGTGCCACCAGCAGAGCCAGGGCGGCCACCGGGGAGCTGTTTTTT. Encoded protein: CATSRARAATGELFF. The variable domain in full, with the rest retrieved from reference TRBV15 and TRBJ2-2, is DAMVIQNPRYQVTQFGKPVTLSCSQTLNHNVMYWYQQKSSQAPKLLFHYYDKDFNNEADTPDNFQSRRPNTSFCFLDIRSPGLGDTAMYLCATSRARAATGELFFGEGSRLTVL.

The chain couples TRBV6-5 to TRBJ2-3; 11 bases align to TRBD1. With 4 bases clipped from V and 1 base from J, the junction kept 1 base outside the gene matches. The length of the CDR3 is 15 residues. In germline, CDR1 is MNHEY, CDR2 SVGAGI. CDR3 loop: CASSLGQGGTDTQYF. CDR3 nucleotide sequence: TGTGCCAGCAGTTTGGGACAGGGGGGCACAGATACGCAGTATTTT.